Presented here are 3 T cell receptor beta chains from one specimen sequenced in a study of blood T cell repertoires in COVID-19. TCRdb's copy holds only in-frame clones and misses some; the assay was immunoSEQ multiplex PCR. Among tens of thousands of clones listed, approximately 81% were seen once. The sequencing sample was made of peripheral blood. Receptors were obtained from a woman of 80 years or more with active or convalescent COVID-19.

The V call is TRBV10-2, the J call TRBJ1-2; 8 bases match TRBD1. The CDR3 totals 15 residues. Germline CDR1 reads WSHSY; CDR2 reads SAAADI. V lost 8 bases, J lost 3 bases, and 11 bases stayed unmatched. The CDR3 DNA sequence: TGCGCCAGCCTACCAGACAGGGGTAAAGACTATGGCTACACCTTC. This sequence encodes CASLPDRGKDYGYTF.

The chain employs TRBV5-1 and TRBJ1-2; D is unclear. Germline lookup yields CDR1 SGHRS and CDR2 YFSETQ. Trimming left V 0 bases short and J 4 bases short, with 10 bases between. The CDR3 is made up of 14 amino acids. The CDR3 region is CASSLDRNSYGYTF. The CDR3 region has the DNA TGCGCCAGCAGCTTGGACAGAAATAGCTATGGCTACACCTTC.

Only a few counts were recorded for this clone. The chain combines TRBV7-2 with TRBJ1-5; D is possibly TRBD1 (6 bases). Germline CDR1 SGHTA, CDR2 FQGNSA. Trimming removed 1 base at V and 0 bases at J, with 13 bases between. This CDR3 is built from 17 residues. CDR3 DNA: TGTGCCAGCAGCTTAGGGGTGGGACACCTTAGCAATCAGCCCCAGCATTTT. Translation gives CASSLGVGHLSNQPQHF. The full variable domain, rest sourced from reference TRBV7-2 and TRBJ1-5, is GAGVSQSPSNKVTEKGKDVELRCDPISGHTALYWYRQSLGQGLEFLIYFQGNSAPDKSGLPSDRFSAERTGGSVSTLTIQRTQQEDSAVYLCASSLGVGHLSNQPQHFGDGTRLSIL.